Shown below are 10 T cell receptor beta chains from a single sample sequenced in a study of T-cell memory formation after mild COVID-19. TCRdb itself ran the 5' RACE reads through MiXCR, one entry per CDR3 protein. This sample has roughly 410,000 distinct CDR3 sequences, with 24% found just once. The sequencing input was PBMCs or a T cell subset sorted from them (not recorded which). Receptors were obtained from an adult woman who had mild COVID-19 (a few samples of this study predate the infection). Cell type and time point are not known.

CDR3 nucleotide sequence: TGCAGCGTCCAGGGGGGAGCTAACTATGGCTACACCTTC. Translating gives CSVQGGANYGYTF. V is TRBV29-1 and J is TRBJ1-2, with 7 positions matching TRBD1. J lost 0 bases, V lost 6 bases, and 4 bases had no gene match. The CDR3 is made up of 13 amino acids. Germline CDR1 SQVTM, CDR2 ANQGSEA. The variable domain in full, with the rest retrieved from reference TRBV29-1 and TRBJ1-2, is SAVISQKPSRDICQRGTSLTIQCQVDSQVTMMFWYRQQPGQSLTLIATANQGSEATYESGFVIDKFPISRPNLTFSTLTVSNMSPEDSSIYLCSVQGGANYGYTFGSGTRLTVV.

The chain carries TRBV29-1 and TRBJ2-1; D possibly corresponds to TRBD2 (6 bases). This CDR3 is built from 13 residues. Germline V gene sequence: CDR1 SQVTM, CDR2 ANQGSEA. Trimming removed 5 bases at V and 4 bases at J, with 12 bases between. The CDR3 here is CSVRVGGYNEQFF. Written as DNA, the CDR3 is TGCAGCGTTCGGGTCGGGGGATACAATGAGCAGTTCTTC.

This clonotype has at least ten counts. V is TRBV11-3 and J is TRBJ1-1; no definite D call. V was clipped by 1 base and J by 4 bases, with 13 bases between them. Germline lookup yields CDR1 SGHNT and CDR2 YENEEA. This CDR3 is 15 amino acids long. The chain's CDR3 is CASSLGPQTGTEAFF. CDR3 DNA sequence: TGTGCCAGCAGCTTAGGCCCCCAGACTGGCACTGAAGCTTTCTTT.

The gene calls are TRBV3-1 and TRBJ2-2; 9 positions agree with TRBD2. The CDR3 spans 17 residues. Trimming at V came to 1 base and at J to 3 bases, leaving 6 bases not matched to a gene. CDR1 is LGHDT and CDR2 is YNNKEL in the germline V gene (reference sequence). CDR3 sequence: CASSQASLAGHTGELFF. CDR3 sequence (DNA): TGTGCCAGCAGCCAAGCTTCACTAGCGGGTCACACCGGGGAGCTGTTTTTT.

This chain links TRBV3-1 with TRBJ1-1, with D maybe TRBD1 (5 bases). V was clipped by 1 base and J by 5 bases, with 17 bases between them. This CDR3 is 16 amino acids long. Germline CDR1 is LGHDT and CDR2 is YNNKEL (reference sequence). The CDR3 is CASSQGRGTGRTEAFF. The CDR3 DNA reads TGTGCCAGCAGCCAAGGACGGGGTACAGGAAGGACTGAAGCTTTCTTT.

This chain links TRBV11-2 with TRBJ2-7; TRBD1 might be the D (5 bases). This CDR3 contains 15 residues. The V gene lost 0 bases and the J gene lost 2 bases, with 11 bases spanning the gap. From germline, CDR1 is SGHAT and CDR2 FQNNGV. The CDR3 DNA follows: TGTGCCAGCAGCTTAGAAGCAGGGTCCCCCTACGAGCAGTACTTC. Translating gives CASSLEAGSPYEQYF.

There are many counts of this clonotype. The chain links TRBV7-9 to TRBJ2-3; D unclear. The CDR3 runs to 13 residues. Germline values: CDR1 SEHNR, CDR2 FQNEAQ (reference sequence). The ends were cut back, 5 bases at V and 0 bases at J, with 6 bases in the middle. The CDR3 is CASSPGSTDTQYF. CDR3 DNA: TGTGCCAGCAGCCCTGGGAGCACAGATACGCAGTATTTT.

In DNA, the CDR3 is TGTGCCAGCAGCAATTTACCGAATGAAGCTTTCTTT. Translation: CASSNLPNEAFF. The V and J genes are TRBV7-9 and TRBJ1-1; D is ambiguous. This CDR3 spans 12 amino acids. V was clipped by 5 bases and J by 7 bases, with 11 bases between them. Germline V gene sequence: CDR1 SEHNR, CDR2 FQNEAQ (reference sequence).

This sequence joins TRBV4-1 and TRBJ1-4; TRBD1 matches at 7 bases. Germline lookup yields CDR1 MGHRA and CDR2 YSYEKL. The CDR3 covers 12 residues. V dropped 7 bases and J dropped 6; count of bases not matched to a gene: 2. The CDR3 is CASKGQYEKLFF. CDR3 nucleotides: TGCGCCAGCAAGGGACAGTATGAAAAACTGTTTTTT.

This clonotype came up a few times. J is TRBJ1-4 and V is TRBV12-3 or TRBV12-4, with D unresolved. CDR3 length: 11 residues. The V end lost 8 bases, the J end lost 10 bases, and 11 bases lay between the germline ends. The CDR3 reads CASLLGGKLFF. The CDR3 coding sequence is TGTGCCAGCCTTCTAGGCGGAAAACTGTTTTTT.